This TCR beta chain was captured in a study of neurological immune-mediated disorders. General study results and limits: No CDR3 amino acid sequences recurred among expanded clones across subjects, suggesting private repertoires in all groups.

The cDNA was generated through 5'RACE incorporating 10-nucleotide random UMIs. MiXCR was run by TCRdb on the 5' RACE reads, yielding one entry per CDR3 protein. The sample yields roughly 75,000 distinct CDR3 sequences, about 2.5% seen once. Trimming took 6 bases from V and 8 from J, leaving 13 bases between them. This CDR3 is built from 12 residues. In this sample, this clonotype turned up many times. Its matching antigen is unknown. The source of this sequence is a woman in her 30s with multiple sclerosis. Source material: PBMCs. The chain employs TRBV12-3 or TRBV12-4 and TRBJ1-1, with D possibly being TRBD1 (5 bases). As DNA, the CDR3 is TGTGCCAGCAGCAGAGATTGGGGGGAAGCTTTCTTT. The encoded protein is CASSRDWGEAFF.